A selection of T cell receptor beta chains follows, all from one sample in a study of shared T cell receptors in the human thymus. Generated by immunoSEQ multiplex PCR, the TCRdb table keeps only in-frame clones and is missing some. The table lists hundreds of thousands of clones, approximately 87% of them singletons. The sample was also reused in another study, on human thymus T cells.

Sample: thymocytes. The origin of the receptors is a boy under three years old with a congenital heart defect. The CDR3 runs from the conserved cysteine through the conserved F or W. The D gene is left open where the match is weak. For some rows the clone size is stated as once, few or many, or as a class when expanded; others skip it.

D gene	clone size	J gene	V gene	CDR3 DNA	CDR3 protein
NA	NA	TRBJ2-7	TRBV7-8	TGTGCCAGCGGGGCGGGGCTCTCCTACGAGCAGTACTTC	CASGAGLSYEQYF
TRBD2	NA	TRBJ2-7	TRBV5-1	TGCGCCAGCAGCCGGCTAGCGGGAGGCTACGAGCAGTACTTC	CASSRLAGGYEQYF
NA	NA	TRBJ1-6	TRBV19	TGTGCCACCCGAAGTGGGGCCGCCACCCTCCACTTT	CATRSGAATLHF
NA	once	TRBJ2-1	TRBV6-1	TGTGCCAGCAGTGACGGACATTACAATGAGCAGTTCTTC	CASSDGHYNEQFF
TRBD2	NA	TRBJ2-7	TRBV28	TGTGCCAGCAGTTGGGGGAGGGCCCTCTTCTACGAGCAGTACTTC	CASSWGRALFYEQYF
TRBD1	NA	TRBJ1-3	TRBV27	TGTGCCAGCAGTCTAAGAGGGGGGACAGGCCTAAAGAATATCTCTGGAAACACCATATATTTT	CASSLRGGTGLKNISGNTIYF
NA	NA	TRBJ2-2	TRBV28	TGTGCCAGCAGTCACACCACGAAAACCGGGGAGCTGTTTTTT	CASSHTTKTGELFF
TRBD2	NA	TRBJ2-3	TRBV29-1	TGCAGCGTTGATAGGGCGGGGGGCGCAGATACGCAGTATTTT	CSVDRAGGADTQYF
NA	NA	TRBJ2-7	TRBV4-3	TGCGCCAGCAGCCAAGATCCGTTTTATGGGGGCCCCTACGAGCAGTACTTC	CASSQDPFYGGPYEQYF
NA	NA	TRBJ2-5	TRBV7-9	TGTGCCAGCAGCTTAGTTGGCAGACAAGAGACCCAGTACTTC	CASSLVGRQETQYF
NA	NA	TRBJ1-6	TRBV12-2	TGTGCAAGTCGCTTAGCCAGCAGGGGGCTGTCCTATAATTCACCCCTCCACTTT	CASRLASRGLSYNSPLHF
NA	NA	TRBJ1-2	TRBV5-4	TGTGCCAGCAGCTTTTTCGGGGGGCATGGCTACACCTTC	CASSFFGGHGYTF
NA	few	TRBJ2-1	TRBV4-1	TGCGCCAGCAGCCCCTCAAGAGGCGACAATGAGCAGTTCTTC	CASSPSRGDNEQFF
NA	once	TRBJ2-1	TRBV14	TGTGCCAGCAGTCTGACAGAATCTTTCAACAATGAGCAGTTCTTC	CASSLTESFNNEQFF
NA	NA	TRBJ1-2	TRBV6-1	TGTGCCAGCAACCCCGGGATTAACTATGGCTACACCTTC	CASNPGINYGYTF
NA	NA	TRBJ1-1	TRBV9	TGTGCCAGCAGCCCAGGAAACACTGAAGCTTTCTTT	CASSPGNTEAFF
NA	NA	TRBJ2-1	TRBV18	TGTGCCAGCTCACCGATTCCTAGCCGCTACAATGAGCAGTTCTTC	CASSPIPSRYNEQFF
TRBD2	NA	TRBJ2-7	TRBV4-3	TGCGCCAGCAGCCAAGATTGCGGGGGTGTGAGCTACGAGCAGTACTTC	CASSQDCGGVSYEQYF
NA	NA	TRBJ1-1	TRBV6-5	TGTGCCAGCAGTCCCCGGGAGTTTGGCACTGAAGCTTTCTTT	CASSPREFGTEAFF
NA	NA	TRBJ2-3	TRBV12-5	TGTGCTAGCCAGGGCCGGGCAGATACGCAGTATTTT	CASQGRADTQYF
NA	NA	TRBJ1-2	TRBV4-3	TGCGCCAGCAGCAAAGAAAAGCCAGGCAGGGGTGGTGGCTACACCTTC	CASSKEKPGRGGGYTF
NA	NA	TRBJ2-3	TRBV6-5	TGTGCCAGCAGCGTCGTATCTGGGGCCACAGATACGCAGTATTTT	CASSVVSGATDTQYF
TRBD2	once	TRBJ2-3	TRBV7-3	TGTGCCAGCAGCTTAACTAGCGGGAATAGCACAGATACGCAGTATTTT	CASSLTSGNSTDTQYF
NA	NA	TRBJ1-2	TRBV28	TGTGCCATCGAACATTCCTTGGCCAACAGGGCTATGGGCTACACCTTC	CAIEHSLANRAMGYTF
NA	NA	TRBJ1-2	TRBV19	TGTGCCAGTAACTGGGGAGTATCCTATGGCTACACCTTC	CASNWGVSYGYTF
NA	NA	TRBJ1-6	TRBV5-8	TGTGCCAGCAGCTCCCGACAGGATTGTGGGGGATCCTATAATTCACCCCTCCACTTT	CASSSRQDCGGSYNSPLHF
NA	NA	TRBJ1-6	TRBV28	TGTGCCAGCAGTTTACAAGGGAGCTCCTATAATTCACCCCTCCACTTT	CASSLQGSSYNSPLHF
NA	NA	TRBJ1-2	TRBV19	TGTGCCAGTAGTACGCCAGGGCCCTATGGCTACACCTTC	CASSTPGPYGYTF
TRBD2	NA	TRBJ2-2	TRBV15	TGTGCCACCAGCAGGGACAGAGGAAGACTAGCGGGAGCCGGGGAGCTGTTTTTT	CATSRDRGRLAGAGELFF